The following is a TCR beta chain sequence with its context. The target antigen is unknown. The CDR3 length is 18 residues. Trimming took 0 bases from V and 1 from J; bases not matched to a gene: 4. CDR1 is SGHKS, CDR2 YYEKEE, per germline (reference sequence). The data are from a study of cytotoxic CD8 clonotypes in ibrutinib-treated CLL. Overall study context: Across samples, productive templates numbered 255,043 and productive rearrangements reached approximately 94,000 on average. Broader study findings: At the start, clonality exceeded age-matched healthy donors and followed circulating CD8+ T-cell counts.

Method: immunoSEQ multiplex PCR; TCRdb's copy keeps in-frame clones and lacks some. The sample records 20,000 to 30,000 clones, just under 80% being singletons. The source is a human donor with chronic lymphocytic leukemia. The sequencing used PBMCs, collected before ibrutinib treatment. The V gene is TRBV5-5, the J gene TRBJ2-1; 13 bases fit TRBD2. CDR3 in amino acids: CASSLAGLAGESYNEQFF. The DNA for the CDR3 is TGTGCCAGCAGCTTGGCCGGACTAGCGGGGGAGTCCTACAATGAGCAGTTCTTC.